This T cell receptor (beta chain) was recovered during a study of blood T cell repertoires in COVID-19. Overall study: Whether acute or convalescent, the COVID-19 samples came from the United States, Italy and Spain.

As processed by the authors: Reference gene primer amplification in the assay estimated nucleated cell counts. Libraries were prepared by immunoSEQ multiplex PCR; TCRdb keeps only in-frame clonotypes and omits some of them. V and J calls and clone size are as listed in that table; D and trimming were resolved from the DNA. The table has about 300,000 clones, more than 75% seen once; the top ten hold roughly a tenth. Germline-derived CDR1 and CDR2 are ENHRY and SYGVKD. Trimming cost V 3 bases and J 1 base, with 5 bases left between them. The CDR3 runs to 13 residues. The source of this sequence is a woman between 18 and 29 years old who had recovered from COVID-19. Sequencing was done on a sample of PBMCs or T cells enriched from blood (not recorded which). The V call is TRBV10-3, the J call TRBJ2-3; no clear D. CDR3 sequence (DNA): TGTGCCATCAGTGATATCGGCACAGATACGCAGTATTTT. Amino acid sequence: CAISDIGTDTQYF.